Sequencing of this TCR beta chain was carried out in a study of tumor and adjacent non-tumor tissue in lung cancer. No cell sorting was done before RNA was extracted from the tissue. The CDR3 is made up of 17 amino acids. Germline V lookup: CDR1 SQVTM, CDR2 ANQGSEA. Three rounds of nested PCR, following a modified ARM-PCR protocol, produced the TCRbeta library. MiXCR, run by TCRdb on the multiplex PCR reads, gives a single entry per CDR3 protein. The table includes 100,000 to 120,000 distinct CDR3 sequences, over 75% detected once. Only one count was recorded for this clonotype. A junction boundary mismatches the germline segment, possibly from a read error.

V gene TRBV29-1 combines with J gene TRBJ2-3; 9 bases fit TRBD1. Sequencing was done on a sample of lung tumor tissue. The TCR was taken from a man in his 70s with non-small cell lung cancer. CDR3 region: CSLLPCMTGGDTDTHYF. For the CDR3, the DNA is TGCAGCTTACTCCCATGTATGACAGGGGGGGACACAGATACGCATTATTTT.